This entry lists 4 T cell receptor beta chains sequenced from one sample in a study of cytomegalovirus exposure and HLA in healthy donors. Primers for the PCR totalled 60 Vbeta and 13 Jbeta. Data came from immunoSEQ multiplex PCR; TCRdb stores just in-frame clones and leaves some out. This table holds approximately 140,000 clones, 50% to 75% found once. The sample comprised PBMCs. All receptors derive from an older woman in good health and CMV-seropositive.

The CDR3 sequence: CASSPPGRGGRETQYF. The CDR3 DNA follows: TGTGCCAGCAGTCCCCCGGGGAGAGGGGGCCGGGAGACCCAGTACTTC. This sequence joins TRBV27 and TRBJ2-5; TRBD1 aligns across 7 bases. Germline CDR1 and CDR2: MNHEY and SMNVEV (reference sequence). After removal of 5 bases from V and 5 bases from J, the junction contained 14 bases not matched to a gene. The CDR3 is 16 amino acids.

The V call is TRBV20-1, the J call TRBJ2-5, with TRBD2 identical over 7 bases. CDR1 DFQATT and CDR2 SNEGSKA come from the germline V gene (reference sequence). CDR3 length: 11 residues. CDR3 nucleotides: TGCCGGGCGGGAGATGCGGAGACCCAGTACTTC. Translating it yields CRAGDAETQYF.

A remark on this clone: The junction shows a germline mismatch at one end, possibly a read error. The chain employs TRBV7-7 and TRBJ1-1; the D gene is possibly TRBD1 (6 bases). The CDR3 is made up of 13 amino acids. Germline V CDR1 and CDR2: SSHAT, FNYEAQ (reference sequence). CDR3 bases: TGTGCTAGCAGCTTAACAGGGCACACTGAAGCTTTCTTT. It translates to CASSLTGHTEAFF.

V is TRBV5-1 and J is TRBJ2-5; no clear D gene. Germline-derived CDR1 and CDR2 are SGHRS and YFSETQ. The V gene lost 0 bases and the J gene lost 1 base, with 10 bases spanning the gap. This CDR3 spans 15 amino acids. CDR3 residues: CASSLGGSSQETQYF. CDR3 DNA: TGCGCCAGCAGCTTGGGCGGCTCTAGCCAAGAGACCCAGTACTTC.